Each of the 31 T cell receptor beta chains below was sequenced from the same sample in a study of blood T cell repertoires in COVID-19 (dated by TCRdb to 2019 to 2021). Libraries were built with the immunoSEQ multiplex PCR assay. TCRdb took over this immuneACCESS table, retaining in-frame rearrangements with V and J assigned. Such tables are incomplete; in checked studies, under half of the missing clones stem from an unresolved V gene, and the remainder is unexplained. For this sample there are 100,000 to 150,000 clones; about 85% appear just once. More than 20% of the sample lies in the top ten. The sequenced sample consisted of peripheral blood. These receptors all come from a woman aged 80 or over with acute or convalescent COVID-19.

V and J are TRBV6-2 or TRBV6-3 and TRBJ1-2, with 10 bases fitting TRBD1. The CDR3 sequence is 14 residues long. Germline assignment: CDR1 MNHEY and CDR2 SVGEGT. V was clipped by 6 bases and J by 4 bases; unmatched bases: 5. The CDR3 region has the DNA TGTGCCAGCAGCCGGGACAGGGGCGTCTATGGCTACACCTTC. Its translation is CASSRDRGVYGYTF.

The chain has TRBV24-1 and TRBJ2-1; D ambiguous. Germline-derived CDR1 and CDR2 are KGHDR and SFDVKD. The CDR3 has 13 residues. V was clipped by 9 bases and J by 5 bases, with 13 bases between them. The CDR3 region is CATSDSPNNEQFF. In nucleotides, the CDR3 is TGTGCCACCTCCGATTCCCCTAACAATGAGCAGTTCTTC.

This chain uses TRBV3-1 (or the pseudogene TRBV3-2) with TRBJ1-1; 7 bases align to TRBD1. This CDR3 contains 14 residues. Trimming cost V 3 bases and J 4 bases; bases outside gene matches: 5. Germline CDR1 is LGHDT and CDR2 is YNNKEL (reference sequence). The CDR3, as DNA: TGTGCCAGCAGCCAGTACAGGGGCGGCACTGAAGCTTTCTTT. This sequence encodes CASSQYRGGTEAFF.

V and J are TRBV5-1 and TRBJ1-4; TRBD1 aligns across 7 bases. This CDR3 region has 13 residues. The V gene end was trimmed by 7 bases and the J gene end by 4 bases; junction bases not matched to a gene: 4. Germline CDR1 SGHRS, CDR2 YFSETQ. The CDR3 sequence: CASQQGLNEKLFF. DNA for the CDR3: TGCGCCAGCCAACAGGGGCTTAATGAAAAACTGTTTTTT.

The V and J genes are TRBV7-2 and TRBJ1-5; a possible D gene is TRBD1 (5 bases). There are 13 residues in the CDR3. From germline, CDR1 is SGHTA and CDR2 FQGNSA. The V end was cut by 5 bases, the J end by 1 base, with 6 bases between. CDR3 loop: CASSRQSNQPQHF. CDR3 bases: TGTGCCAGCAGCCGACAGAGCAATCAGCCCCAGCATTTT.

The chain recombines TRBV5-4 with TRBJ2-1; tentative D call: TRBD2 (6 bases). This CDR3 contains 16 residues. Germline values: CDR1 SGHNT, CDR2 YYREEE (reference sequence). The V end lost 1 base, the J end lost 5 bases, and 16 bases lay between the germline ends. In DNA, the CDR3 is TGTGCCAGCAGCTTGTGGGGACTCGGGCGGAACAATGAGCAGTTCTTC. This sequence encodes CASSLWGLGRNNEQFF.

The genes are TRBV7-2 and TRBJ2-7; a possible D gene is TRBD2 (6 bases). The CDR3 consists of 16 residues. The germline gives CDR1 SGHTA, CDR2 FQGNSA. Between the trimmed V and J ends, which lost 6 bases and 0 bases, there was a span of 18 bases. DNA for the CDR3: TGTGCCAGCAGTCGGACGGGAGTGGGCAACTCCTACGAGCAGTACGTC. It translates to CASSRTGVGNSYEQYV.

This chain joins TRBV6-5 and TRBJ1-2; D gene uncertain. V lost 4 bases, J lost 7 bases, and 16 bases lay in between. Germline-derived CDR1 and CDR2 are MNHEY and SVGAGI. The length of the CDR3 is 14 residues. CDR3 protein: CASSSPRYYSGYTF. CDR3 nucleotide sequence: TGTGCCAGCAGTTCCCCCCGATACTATAGTGGCTACACCTTC.

This chain joins TRBV9 and TRBJ1-2; weak D call: TRBD1 (5 bases). V was pared by 0 bases and J by 4 bases, with 19 bases between. The length of the CDR3 is 17 residues. Germline lookup yields CDR1 SGDLS and CDR2 YYNGEE. The CDR3 protein is CASSVGDNRPVSYGYTF. CDR3 bases: TGTGCCAGCAGCGTAGGAGACAACAGGCCCGTGAGCTATGGCTACACCTTC.

The chain recombines TRBV6-2 or TRBV6-3 with TRBJ1-5, with a tentative D call TRBD1 (5 bases). Per germline, CDR1 MNHEY and CDR2 SVGEGT. The CDR3 has 19 residues. V was clipped by 0 bases and J by 2 bases, with 20 bases between them. CDR3 region: CASSYSLLQGRLGNQPQHF. The CDR3 nucleotides read TGTGCCAGCAGTTACTCCTTACTTCAGGGAAGATTGGGCAATCAGCCCCAGCATTTT.

This clone showed up just once. The genes are TRBV3-1 (or the pseudogene TRBV3-2) and TRBJ2-3; D is undetermined. Looked up from germline, CDR1 is LGHDT and CDR2 is YNNKEL (reference sequence). The CDR3 is made up of 12 amino acids. Trimming cost V 1 base and J 7 bases, with 6 bases left between them. CDR3 sequence: CASSQGYNTQYF. CDR3 coding DNA: TGTGCCAGCAGCCAAGGCTATAATACGCAGTATTTT.

V and J are TRBV29-1 and TRBJ2-3; D is undetermined. The CDR3 has 13 residues. Germline CDR1 reads SQVTM; CDR2 reads ANQGSEA. V lost 6 bases, J lost 2 bases, and 12 bases lay in between. This CDR3 is CSVSPSYTDTQYF. CDR3 sequence (DNA): TGCAGCGTGAGCCCCTCATACACAGATACGCAGTATTTT.

CDR3 DNA: TGTGCCAGCAGCTTAGCGACACGACTCGACGGGACCTACGAGCAGTACTTC. Its protein is CASSLATRLDGTYEQYF. This chain links TRBV5-4 with TRBJ2-7, with D maybe TRBD2 (5 bases). The length of the CDR3 is 17 residues. In germline, CDR1 is SGHNT, CDR2 YYREEE (reference sequence). The germline V and J ends were trimmed by 2 bases and 2 bases, with 20 bases remaining between them.

A single count supports this clone. The chain combines TRBV5-5 with TRBJ1-1, with 9 bases identical to TRBD1. Germline CDR1 is SGHKS and CDR2 is YYEKEE (reference sequence). Trimming cost V 4 bases and J 0 bases; bases outside gene matches: 7. The CDR3 consists of 16 residues. CDR3 sequence: CASSPGTGLMNTEAFF. DNA of the CDR3: TGTGCCAGCAGCCCCGGGACAGGGTTGATGAACACTGAAGCTTTCTTT.

This clone was seen a few times. The CDR3 nucleotides are TGCGCCAGCAGCCGGACAGTACAACCTAACTATGGCTACACCTTC. Protein: CASSRTVQPNYGYTF. The rearrangement uses TRBV5-1 and TRBJ1-2, with D possibly TRBD1 on 6 matching bases. This CDR3 is built from 15 residues. The germline gives CDR1 SGHRS, CDR2 YFSETQ. With 4 bases removed from V and 0 bases from J, the gap between germline ends came to 13 bases. Combining the CDR3 with reference TRBV5-1 and TRBJ1-2 gives the whole variable domain KAGVTQTPRYLIKTRGQQVTLSCSPISGHRSVSWYQQTPGQGLQFLFEYFSETQRNKGNFPGRFSGRQFSNSRSEMNVSTLELGDSALYLCASSRTVQPNYGYTFGSGTRLTVV.

V usage is TRBV7-9 and J usage is TRBJ1-5; tentative D call: TRBD1 (5 bases). Germline loops: CDR1 SEHNR, CDR2 FQNEAQ (reference sequence). This CDR3 contains 16 residues. V was trimmed by 5 bases and J by 0 bases, leaving 14 bases between them. CDR3 residues: CASSPGWGDSNQPQHF. The CDR3, as DNA: TGTGCCAGCAGCCCTGGGTGGGGCGATAGCAATCAGCCCCAGCATTTT. Drawing the rest from reference TRBV7-9 and TRBJ1-5, the complete variable domain is DTGVSQNPRHKITKRGQNVTFRCDPISEHNRLYWYRQTLGQGPEFLTYFQNEAQLEKSRLLSDRFSAERPKGSFSTLEIQRTEQGDSAMYLCASSPGWGDSNQPQHFGDGTRLSIL.

The rearrangement joins TRBV3-1 (or the pseudogene TRBV3-2) to TRBJ2-3; 11 bases line up with TRBD1. V lost 4 bases and J lost 9; bases outside the gene matches: 12. The CDR3 totals 16 residues. The germline CDR1 and CDR2 sequences are LGHDT and YNNKEL (reference sequence). Written as DNA, the CDR3 is TGTGCCAGCAGCCGGACAGGGGGCGCAACTTCAGTCACGCAGTATTTT. Protein product: CASSRTGGATSVTQYF.

This clone has only one observation. This chain uses TRBV9 with TRBJ2-3, with 11 nucleotides matching TRBD2. Trimming at V came to 2 bases and at J to 1 base, leaving 3 bases not matched to a gene. Germline-derived CDR1 and CDR2 are SGDLS and YYNGEE. The CDR3 spans 16 residues. The CDR3 DNA follows: TGTGCCAGCAGCGTCCAACTAGCGGGGGGCACAGATACGCAGTATTTT. Its translation is CASSVQLAGGTDTQYF.

The J gene is TRBJ1-3, the V gene TRBV5-1, with 7 bases matching TRBD1. Germline CDR1 is SGHRS and CDR2 is YFSETQ. The V gene end was trimmed by 4 bases and the J gene end by 4 bases; junction bases not matched to a gene: 5. This CDR3 is built from 14 residues. The CDR3 sequence: CASSLGQEGNTIYF. In nucleotides, the CDR3 is TGCGCCAGCAGCCTAGGACAGGAAGGAAACACCATATATTTT.

J is TRBJ1-1 and V is TRBV19, with D unresolved. This CDR3 is built from 15 residues. Trimming removed 5 bases at V and 5 bases at J, with 18 bases between. Germline loops: CDR1 LNHDA, CDR2 SQIVND (reference sequence). CDR3 sequence reads: CASSPSKRRGTEAFF. CDR3 DNA: TGTGCCAGTAGTCCGTCGAAGAGACGGGGAACTGAAGCTTTCTTT.

The CDR3 is CASSYQSMTGGFGAFF. DNA of the CDR3: TGTGCCAGCAGTTACCAGTCGATGACCGGGGGGTTTGGAGCTTTCTTT. This chain joins TRBV6-5 and TRBJ1-1; tentatively, D is TRBD1 (5 bases). Germline V gene data show CDR1 as MNHEY and CDR2 as SVGAGI. Trimming removed 2 bases at V and 10 bases at J, with 23 bases between. This CDR3 has 16 amino acids.

The gene calls are TRBV9 and TRBJ2-1; D is unresolved. Germline assignment: CDR1 SGDLS and CDR2 YYNGEE. V shed 0 bases and J shed 3 bases, with 13 bases lying between them. The CDR3 spans 16 residues. The CDR3 DNA reads as TGTGCCAGCAGCGTAGTGGCGGAAGGTCTCTACAATGAGCAGTTCTTC. Amino acid sequence: CASSVVAEGLYNEQFF.

The gene calls are TRBV6-1 and TRBJ2-2, with TRBD1 as a possible D gene (6 bases). The V end was cut by 6 bases, the J end by 6 bases, with 20 bases between. Germline V lookup: CDR1 MNHNS, CDR2 SASEGT. This CDR3 contains 16 residues. The CDR3 region has the DNA TGTGCCAGCAGGGAAACAGGGCGTGGCTTTGCCGGGGAGCTGTTTTTT. As protein: CASRETGRGFAGELFF.

The chain is built from TRBV19 and TRBJ2-7, with D uncertain. The CDR3 extends over 14 amino acids. The ends were cut back, 5 bases at V and 4 bases at J, with 15 bases in the middle. CDR1 is LNHDA and CDR2 is SQIVND in the germline V gene (reference sequence). CDR3 nucleotide sequence: TGTGCCAGTAGTTTCGACACCGGTGGATACGAGCAGTACTTC. Translated, it gives CASSFDTGGYEQYF. The full variable domain, with the rest looked up from reference TRBV19 and TRBJ2-7, is DGGITQSPKYLFRKEGQNVTLSCEQNLNHDAMYWYRQDPGQGLRLIYYSQIVNDFQKGDIAEGYSVSREKKESFPLTVTSAQKNPTAFYLCASSFDTGGYEQYFGPGTRLTVT.

This clone was observed a handful of times. The chain has TRBV19 and TRBJ1-2; D is uncertain. V lost 5 bases, J lost 1 base, and 8 bases lay in between. The CDR3 has 13 residues. Germline V gene sequence: CDR1 LNHDA, CDR2 SQIVND (reference sequence). This CDR3 reads CASSLSFNYGYTF. In DNA form, the CDR3 reads TGTGCCAGTAGTCTGAGTTTTAACTATGGCTACACCTTC.

The chain couples TRBV28 to TRBJ1-5, with 7 bases matching TRBD1. There are 15 residues in the CDR3. Germline V lookup: CDR1 MDHEN, CDR2 SYDVKM. J was trimmed by 11 bases and V by 6 bases; bases with no gene match: 16. In DNA form, the CDR3 reads TGTGCCAGCAGCTTCACGACAGGGCCCAGTAGCACCCAGCATTTT. Translating it yields CASSFTTGPSSTQHF.

V gene TRBV7-2 combines with J gene TRBJ2-7; tentative D call: TRBD1 (5 bases). The germline V gene encodes CDR1 SGHTA and CDR2 FQGNSA. The CDR3 has 16 residues. The ends were cut back, 5 bases at V and 6 bases at J, with 23 bases in the middle. CDR3 region: CASSDSRKGNRGEQYF. The CDR3 coding sequence is TGTGCCAGCAGCGACTCTAGGAAGGGCAATAGGGGCGAGCAGTACTTC. Based on the CDR3 plus reference TRBV7-2 and TRBJ2-7, the full variable domain is GAGVSQSPSNKVTEKGKDVELRCDPISGHTALYWYRQSLGQGLEFLIYFQGNSAPDKSGLPSDRFSAERTGGSVSTLTIQRTQQEDSAVYLCASSDSRKGNRGEQYFGPGTRLTVT.

The CDR3 reads CASSLGAGTGNTIYF. The DNA for the CDR3 is TGTGCCAGCAGCTTAGGGGCGGGGACTGGAAACACCATATATTTT. The V call is TRBV7-2, the J call TRBJ1-3; D is uncertain. V was clipped by 1 base and J by 2 bases, with 9 bases between them. The CDR3 covers 15 residues. The V gene's germline CDR1 is SGHTA and CDR2 FQGNSA. Drawing the rest from reference TRBV7-2 and TRBJ1-3, the complete variable domain is GAGVSQSPSNKVTEKGKDVELRCDPISGHTALYWYRQSLGQGLEFLIYFQGNSAPDKSGLPSDRFSAERTGGSVSTLTIQRTQQEDSAVYLCASSLGAGTGNTIYFGEGSWLTVV.

The CDR3, as DNA: TGTGCCAGCAGCCTGACTACAGGGCGGACTGAAGCTTTCTTT. It specifies CASSLTTGRTEAFF. The chain recombines TRBV11-2 with TRBJ1-1; D is possibly TRBD1 (6 bases). The CDR3 sequence is 14 residues long. With 5 bases removed from V and 5 bases from J, the gap between germline ends came to 15 bases. CDR1 is SGHAT and CDR2 is FQNNGV in the germline V gene.

The chain has TRBV6-5 and TRBJ2-1, with 9 bases lining up with TRBD2. The CDR3 totals 15 residues. Unmatched junction bases numbered 6, after V lost 5 bases and J lost 4 bases. The V gene's germline CDR1 is MNHEY and CDR2 SVGAGI. The CDR3 sequence: CASSRSGGPYNEQFF. CDR3 bases: TGTGCCAGCAGTCGTAGCGGGGGCCCGTACAATGAGCAGTTCTTC.

The chain has TRBV18 and TRBJ2-1; TRBD1 might be the D (5 bases). Germline V CDR1 and CDR2: KGHSH, LQKENI. Trimming cost V 4 bases and J 3 bases, with 10 bases left between them. CDR3 length: 14 amino acids. The CDR3 DNA is TGTGCCAGCTCACGGACACAGTTCTACAATGAGCAGTTCTTC. The encoded protein is CASSRTQFYNEQFF.